The 28 T cell receptor beta chains below all came from one sample that was sequenced in a study of identical twins. Each CDR3 protein is one row after TCRdb ran MiXCR on the 5' RACE reads. Among 600,000 to 700,000 distinct CDR3 sequences, around 21% were seen once, and the ten largest hold 4% to 5.5%. These data are also associated with another study on T cells expressing NK-cell markers.

Sample: PBMCs. All receptors derive from a woman under 30 in good health.

This clonotype showed up many times. This chain connects TRBV20-1 to TRBJ2-1; perhaps TRBD2 as D (5 bases). The CDR3 spans 12 residues. Germline V gene sequence: CDR1 DFQATT, CDR2 SNEGSKA (reference sequence). V lost 2 bases and J lost 7, with 9 bases in between. CDR3 amino acids: CSARLALNEQFF. Here the CDR3 DNA reads TGCAGTGCTAGACTAGCCCTAAATGAGCAGTTCTTC.

A few counts support this clonotype. The V and J genes are TRBV6-2 or TRBV6-3 and TRBJ2-1, with 9 bases lining up with TRBD1. The CDR3 runs 14 residues. Germline V gives CDR1 MNHEY, CDR2 SVGEGT. V lost 7 bases to trimming and J lost 13 bases; unmatched junction nucleotides: 14. This CDR3 reads CASTDGQGLRFQFF. The CDR3 DNA follows: TGTGCCAGCACCGACGGACAGGGGCTCCGCTTTCAGTTCTTC.

This clonotype was picked up a small number of times. The chain links TRBV5-1 to TRBJ2-3; D call uncertain. The germline gives CDR1 SGHRS, CDR2 YFSETQ. The CDR3 is 19 residues long. The V end lost 3 bases, the J end lost 1 base, and 24 bases lay between the germline ends. The CDR3 is CASSSTTTVGRLRTDTQYF. CDR3 nucleotide sequence: TGCGCCAGCAGCTCCACAACCACCGTGGGCAGGCTACGCACAGATACGCAGTATTTT.

This clonotype was seen only a few times. The rearrangement links TRBV20-1 to TRBJ2-1; 9 nucleotides agree with TRBD2. The CDR3 contains 15 residues. Germline CDR1 DFQATT, CDR2 SNEGSKA (reference sequence). The ends lost 6 bases at V and 3 bases at J; junction bases unmatched: 9. The CDR3 spells CSAPPALAGYNEQFF. DNA of the CDR3: TGCAGTGCCCCCCCGGCACTAGCGGGCTACAATGAGCAGTTCTTC.

V and J are TRBV6-1 and TRBJ2-7; the D is unclear. V was cut by 4 bases and J by 3 bases, with 16 bases left in between. The CDR3 runs 15 residues. Germline CDR1 MNHNS, CDR2 SASEGT. In DNA form, the CDR3 reads TGTGCCAGCAGTGCCGCCGCTACAGCTCGCTACGAGCAGTACTTC. As protein: CASSAAATARYEQYF.

This clonotype was observed a few times. The rearrangement uses TRBV12-3 or TRBV12-4 and TRBJ1-5; D might be TRBD1 (6 bases). This CDR3 contains 13 residues. The ends were cut back, 6 bases at V and 3 bases at J, with 9 bases in the middle. The CDR3 DNA sequence: TGTGCCAGCAGAGGACAGAACAATCAGCCCCAGCATTTT. Residues: CASRGQNNQPQHF.

The chain links TRBV4-1 to TRBJ2-3; TRBD2 matches 7 bases. V lost 0 bases and J lost 0; bases outside the gene matches: 3. The germline CDR1 and CDR2 sequences are MGHRA and YSYEKL. The CDR3 is made up of 16 amino acids. CDR3 in amino acids: CASSQELATSTDTQYF. CDR3 coding DNA: TGCGCCAGCAGCCAAGAACTAGCGACTAGCACAGATACGCAGTATTTT.

This clonotype was counted a few times. The CDR3: CAISESSGAGETQYF. CDR3 coding DNA: TGTGCCATCAGTGAGTCCTCGGGGGCTGGAGAGACCCAGTACTTC. This rearrangement joins TRBV10-3 to TRBJ2-5; D possibly matches TRBD1 or TRBD2 (6 bases each). The CDR3 has 15 residues. With 0 bases removed from V and 4 bases from J, the gap between germline ends came to 12 bases. Per germline, CDR1 ENHRY and CDR2 SYGVKD.

V and J are TRBV7-2 and TRBJ2-7, with D perhaps TRBD1 or TRBD2 (7 bases each). With 8 bases removed from V and 3 bases from J, the gap between germline ends came to 14 bases. The CDR3 has 13 residues. Germline V gene sequence: CDR1 SGHTA, CDR2 FQGNSA. The CDR3 region has the DNA TGTGCCAGCGAAGGGGGCGGGAGCTACGAGCAGTACTTC. This translates into CASEGGGSYEQYF.

This clonotype was seen only a few times. The J gene is TRBJ1-4, the V gene TRBV12-3 or TRBV12-4, with D hard to call. The CDR3 totals 13 residues. Deletions cut 4 bases from V and 5 bases from J, with 8 bases between. The CDR3 here is CASSSRLNEKLFF. As DNA, the CDR3 is TGTGCCAGCAGTTCGCGCCTCAATGAAAAACTGTTTTTT.

This chain uses TRBV5-1 with TRBJ2-1; D may be TRBD1 or TRBD2 (7 bases each). V was pared by 2 bases and J by 5 bases, with 23 bases between. The CDR3 extends over 18 amino acids. The germline V gene has CDR1 SGHRS and CDR2 YFSETQ. This CDR3 reads CASSFGSTGEGKNNEQFF. The CDR3 bases are TGCGCCAGCAGCTTCGGGTCCACAGGGGAGGGTAAGAACAATGAGCAGTTCTTC.

This clonotype occurred a few times. V is TRBV24-1 and J is TRBJ1-5; tentatively, D is TRBD1 (5 bases). Trimming cost V 7 bases and J 4 bases, with 10 bases left between them. CDR3 length equals 13 residues. Germline V gene data show CDR1 as KGHDR and CDR2 as SFDVKD. The chain's CDR3 is CATRPQENQPQHF. The CDR3 DNA reads TGTGCCACCAGACCACAGGAAAATCAGCCCCAGCATTTT.

This clonotype was seen a few times. V gene TRBV14 combines with J gene TRBJ1-1; D gene uncertain. The CDR3 covers 13 residues. CDR1 and CDR2 from the germline V gene are SGHDN and FVKESK. V gave up 5 bases and J gave up 4 bases, with 11 bases separating them. The CDR3 sequence is CASSVTWGTEAFF. CDR3 bases: TGTGCCAGCAGCGTTACATGGGGCACTGAAGCTTTCTTT.

The gene calls are TRBV5-1 and TRBJ2-3; the D is unclear. The V gene's germline CDR1 is SGHRS and CDR2 YFSETQ. The CDR3 is 13 amino acids. The V and J ends lost 2 bases and 3 bases respectively, with 7 bases between them. The CDR3 sequence is CASSLIETDTQYF. The CDR3 DNA sequence: TGCGCCAGCAGCTTAATAGAAACAGATACGCAGTATTTT.

This clonotype has ten or more counts. The chain carries TRBV20-1 and TRBJ2-5, with D uncertain. The length of the CDR3 is 12 residues. Germline V gene lookup returns CDR1 DFQATT and CDR2 SNEGSKA (reference sequence). The V end lost 3 bases, the J end lost 1 base, and 6 bases lay between the germline ends. Here the CDR3 DNA reads TGCAGTGCTAGTCCGGGCCAAGAGACCCAGTACTTC. Translating it yields CSASPGQETQYF.

This clonotype was detected a few times. The V call is TRBV6-5, the J call TRBJ2-3; D not resolved. Germline CDR1 and CDR2: MNHEY and SVGAGI. The V gene lost 5 bases and the J gene lost 4 bases, with 10 bases spanning the gap. The CDR3 runs 13 residues. In DNA, the CDR3 is TGTGCCAGCAGTCTACCCTGGGCAGATACGCAGTATTTT. Translated, it gives CASSLPWADTQYF.

This chain links TRBV24-1 with TRBJ2-1; 10 positions agree with TRBD2. J gave up 8 bases and V 4 bases, and 7 bases lay outside the gene matches. The germline gives CDR1 KGHDR, CDR2 SFDVKD. This CDR3 is built from 15 residues. CDR3 DNA: TGTGCCACCAGTGACGGGACTAGCGTCGGTTATGAGCAGTTCTTC. Protein product: CATSDGTSVGYEQFF.

The rearrangement uses TRBV12-3 or TRBV12-4 and TRBJ2-5; possible D gene TRBD1, 6 bases. Between the trimmed V and J ends, which lost 6 bases and 5 bases, there was a span of 13 bases. This CDR3 region has 13 residues. CDR3 in amino acids: CASSQQGTETQYF. The CDR3 bases are TGTGCCAGCAGCCAACAGGGTACTGAGACCCAGTACTTC.

At least ten counts were recorded for this clonotype. J is TRBJ1-6 and V is TRBV9, with D possibly TRBD1 on 6 matching bases. CDR3 length equals 16 residues. With 0 bases removed from V and 4 bases from J, the gap between germline ends came to 11 bases. Per germline, CDR1 SGDLS and CDR2 YYNGEE. CDR3 DNA sequence: TGTGCCAGCAGCGTAGGGACAGAGTTTTATAATTCACCCCTCCACTTT. Translating gives CASSVGTEFYNSPLHF.

This clonotype was seen more than once but under ten times. The chain employs TRBV20-1 and TRBJ2-3, with a tentative D call TRBD1 (5 bases). The CDR3 loop spans 13 amino acids. In germline, CDR1 is DFQATT, CDR2 SNEGSKA (reference sequence). The CDR3 sequence is CRVRPTRADTQYF. CDR3 sequence (DNA): TGCAGGGTCCGGCCTACCAGGGCAGATACGCAGTATTTT.

Only a few counts were recorded for this clonotype. The V and J genes are TRBV12-3 or TRBV12-4 and TRBJ2-7, with a tentative D call TRBD2 (5 bases). The V gene lost 3 bases and the J gene lost 2 bases, with 17 bases spanning the gap. The CDR3 extends over 16 amino acids. The CDR3 bases are TGTGCCAGCAGTTTGGGCGGAGAGGGCGGTACCTACGAGCAGTACTTC. It translates to CASSLGGEGGTYEQYF.

There are a few counts of this clonotype. CDR3 amino acids: CAISAGRQETQYF. CDR3 nucleotide sequence: TGTGCCATCAGTGCGGGCAGACAAGAGACCCAGTACTTC. This chain joins TRBV10-3 and TRBJ2-5, with D unresolved. This CDR3 is built from 13 residues. From germline, CDR1 is ENHRY and CDR2 SYGVKD. Deletions cut 4 bases from V and 2 bases from J, with 8 bases between.

The rearrangement links TRBV5-1 to TRBJ1-6; 7 bases line up with TRBD1. With 4 bases clipped from V and 6 bases from J, the junction kept 7 bases outside the gene matches. The CDR3 covers 15 residues. CDR1 is SGHRS and CDR2 is YFSETQ in the germline V gene. CDR3 protein: CASSRNTGANSPLHF. For the CDR3, the DNA is TGCGCCAGCAGCCGGAATACAGGGGCTAATTCACCCCTCCACTTT.

This clonotype was picked up a small number of times. J is TRBJ2-5 and V is TRBV20-1, with D unclear. Trimming stripped 1 base from V and 4 bases from J, with 10 bases between. Germline V lookup: CDR1 DFQATT, CDR2 SNEGSKA (reference sequence). The CDR3 is 13 residues long. CDR3 sequence: CSARGGVGETQYF. Here the CDR3 DNA reads TGCAGTGCTAGAGGCGGAGTCGGAGAGACCCAGTACTTC.

CDR3 region: CASRLAVAKNIQYF. The DNA of the CDR3 is TGTGCCAGCAGGCTAGCGGTAGCCAAAAACATTCAGTACTTC. This chain uses TRBV6-2 or TRBV6-3 with TRBJ2-4; TRBD2 matches at 7 bases. Germline V gene data show CDR1 as MNHEY and CDR2 as SVGEGT. The trim removed 6 bases at V and 0 bases at J, leaving 2 bases unmatched. This CDR3 is 14 amino acids long.

In this sample, this clonotype turned up a few times. The CDR3 spells CASKPSGRRTNEQFF. The CDR3 DNA reads as TGTGCCAGCAAGCCCAGCGGGAGGCGTACGAATGAGCAGTTCTTC. The chain carries TRBV6-2 or TRBV6-3 and TRBJ2-1; 9 nucleotides align to TRBD2. The germline CDR1 and CDR2 sequences are MNHEY and SVGEGT. CDR3 length: 15 amino acids. V was pared by 7 bases and J by 7 bases, with 11 bases of the junction left unmatched.

This clonotype was seen a handful of times. This chain connects TRBV20-1 to TRBJ2-3; D unresolved. Deletions cut 1 base from V and 4 bases from J, with 12 bases between. This CDR3 is built from 14 residues. Germline V gene data show CDR1 as DFQATT and CDR2 as SNEGSKA (reference sequence). The CDR3 loop is CSARGVTYSDTQYF. DNA for the CDR3: TGCAGTGCTAGAGGAGTGACTTACTCAGATACGCAGTATTTT.

The V gene is TRBV9, the J gene TRBJ1-6; D gene ambiguous. The CDR3 spans 13 residues. Trimming removed 4 bases from V and 8 bases from J, with 10 bases in between. Germline V gene sequence: CDR1 SGDLS, CDR2 YYNGEE. The CDR3 DNA reads TGTGCCAGCAGCTCCCGAAGGGATTCACCCCTCCACTTT. Its translation: CASSSRRDSPLHF.